These T cell receptor beta chains were read from a single sample in a study of graft-versus-host responses after intestinal transplantation. Their cognate antigens are unknown. TCRdb keeps only in-frame clones here, not all; method: immunoSEQ multiplex PCR. Of over 100,000 clones in the sample, approximately 84% are singletons; the top ten hold 0.7% to 0.9%. Sequenced material: unstimulated CD4+ T cells sorted from spleen or lymph node cells, taken before intestinal transplant. The receptors were sampled from a human donor who received an intestinal transplant. CDR3s include the opening cysteine and the closing phenylalanine or tryptophan. D genes are given only for firm matches. Size is omitted from some rows. Given values are once, few, many or a class for expanded clones.

abundance	v_gene	d_gene	j_gene	CDR3aa	CDR3nt
.	TRBV4-2	.	TRBJ2-1	CASSQDGIYNEQFF	TGTGCCAGCAGCCAAGATGGAATCTACAATGAGCAGTTCTTC
.	TRBV18	TRBD2	TRBJ2-1	CASSSGTSGAYNEQFF	TGTGCCAGCTCTTCCGGGACTAGCGGGGCCTACAATGAGCAGTTCTTC
.	TRBV5-1	.	TRBJ1-4	CASSLGNVGEKLFF	TGCGCCAGCAGCTTGGGAAACGTCGGTGAAAAACTGTTTTTT
many	TRBV11-2	TRBD2	TRBJ2-1	CASSWTSGGSSYNEQFF	TGTGCCAGCAGCTGGACTAGCGGGGGGAGCTCCTACAATGAGCAGTTCTTC
once	TRBV6-5	.	TRBJ2-1	CASSYAGTLYNEQFF	TGTGCCAGCAGTTACGCGGGGACCCTCTACAATGAGCAGTTCTTC
.	TRBV12-5	TRBD1	TRBJ1-5	CASGYGQGYSNQPQHF	TGTGCTAGTGGTTACGGACAGGGGTATAGCAATCAGCCCCAGCATTTT
.	TRBV10-3	.	TRBJ2-1	CAISESRGQFF	TGTGCCATCAGTGAGTCGAGGGGGCAGTTCTTC
.	TRBV7-9	.	TRBJ1-1	CASSRGQWNTEAFF	TGTGCCAGCAGCCGCGGACAGTGGAACACTGAAGCTTTCTTT
.	TRBV2	.	TRBJ2-1	CASSVLNSQFF	TGTGCCAGCAGTGTGCTTAATTCTCAGTTCTTC
.	TRBV7-3	TRBD2	TRBJ2-5	CASSGLAGETQYF	TGTGCCAGCAGTGGACTAGCGGGAGAGACCCAGTACTTC